These 9 T cell receptor beta chains came from one sample sequenced in a study of T cell changes during pregnancy in multiple sclerosis (dated by TCRdb to about 2019). The library relied on the immunoSEQ multiplex PCR assay. Sourced from immuneACCESS, this table was stored by TCRdb with only in-frame sequences that have V and J called. A share of the clones is absent; for the studies checked, an unresolved V gene accounts for under half, and the remainder has no known explanation. Recorded for this sample are tens of thousands of clones; more than 85% of them occurred a single time. The top ten clones comprise around 8.1% of the sample. The sequenced sample was CD8+ T cells from peripheral blood mononuclear cells, obtained after pregnancy. These receptors all come from a female donor with multiple sclerosis, enrolled in a pregnancy study.

This chain uses TRBV5-1 with TRBJ2-1; 8 nucleotides match TRBD2. V shed 1 base and J 9 bases; nucleotides not matched to a gene: 6. The CDR3 runs 14 residues. CDR1 and CDR2 from the germline V gene are SGHRS and YFSETQ. The CDR3 nucleotides are TGCGCCAGCAGCTTGTATCGCGGGGGGAGTGAGCAGTTCTTC. This encodes CASSLYRGGSEQFF.

This clone was detected ten times or more. V is TRBV7-9 and J is TRBJ2-2; 8 bases map to TRBD1. CDR1 is SEHNR and CDR2 is FQNEAQ in the germline V gene (reference sequence). After removal of 5 bases from V and 3 bases from J, the junction contained 5 bases not matched to a gene. The CDR3 sequence is 15 residues long. This CDR3 reads CASSPGTGDTGELFF. The CDR3 coding sequence is TGTGCCAGCAGCCCCGGGACAGGAGACACCGGGGAGCTGTTTTTT. Together with reference TRBV7-9 and TRBJ2-2, the CDR3 gives the full variable domain: DTGVSQNPRHKITKRGQNVTFRCDPISEHNRLYWYRQTLGQGPEFLTYFQNEAQLEKSRLLSDRFSAERPKGSFSTLEIQRTEQGDSAMYLCASSPGTGDTGELFFGEGSRLTVL.

V usage is TRBV15 and J usage is TRBJ2-3; TRBD2 matches at 11 bases. V shed 5 bases and J 2 bases; nucleotides not matched to a gene: 12. This CDR3 region has 18 residues. Germline V lookup: CDR1 LNHNV, CDR2 YYDKDF (reference sequence). The CDR3 sequence: CATSHNRLAGGITDTQYF. DNA for the CDR3: TGTGCCACCAGCCACAATCGTTTAGCGGGGGGGATCACAGATACGCAGTATTTT.

The gene calls are TRBV4-2 and TRBJ1-1; tentative D call: TRBD1 (6 bases). Between the trimmed V and J ends, which lost 2 bases and 4 bases, there was a span of 11 bases. The germline V gene encodes CDR1 LGHNA and CDR2 YNFKEQ. This CDR3 contains 14 residues. Here the CDR3 reads CASSQQGMGTEAFF. CDR3 in DNA: TGTGCCAGCAGCCAACAGGGGATGGGCACTGAAGCTTTCTTT.

CDR3 sequence: CASSWVAGADTQYF. The DNA for the CDR3 is TGTGCCAGCAGTTGGGTAGCGGGGGCAGATACGCAGTATTTT. The genes are TRBV27 and TRBJ2-3; 9 bases align to TRBD2. J gave up 4 bases and V 4 bases, and 3 bases lay outside the gene matches. The CDR3 sequence is 14 residues long. Looked up from germline, CDR1 is MNHEY and CDR2 is SMNVEV (reference sequence).

CDR3 amino acids: CASSVEGESGPQHF. In nucleotides, the CDR3 is TGTGCCAGCAGCGTAGAGGGGGAATCAGGACCCCAGCATTTT. The rearrangement joins TRBV9 to TRBJ1-5, with D possibly TRBD1 on 6 matching bases. Germline CDR1 reads SGDLS; CDR2 reads YYNGEE. Trimming took 0 bases from V and 10 from J, leaving 14 bases between them. The length of the CDR3 is 14 residues.

This chain joins TRBV27 and TRBJ1-5, with D possibly matching TRBD1 (6 bases). V dropped 9 bases and J dropped 6 bases, with 18 bases sitting between them. Per germline, CDR1 MNHEY and CDR2 SMNVEV (reference sequence). The CDR3 is 14 amino acids. CDR3 DNA: TGTGCCAGTCGCGAGGGGGGGATGAGTCAGCCCCAGCATTTT. This codes for CASREGGMSQPQHF.

This chain uses TRBV2 with TRBJ1-5; 7 positions agree with TRBD1. V shed 0 bases, J shed 3 bases, and the junction held 5 bases outside the gene matches. The CDR3 has 16 amino acids. Germline V lookup: CDR1 SNHLY, CDR2 FYNNEI. CDR3 loop: CASSEANRGNNQPQHF. In nucleotides, the CDR3 is TGTGCCAGCAGTGAAGCGAACAGGGGCAACAATCAGCCCCAGCATTTT.

The V gene is TRBV5-4, the J gene TRBJ2-1, with D perhaps matching TRBD2 (6 bases). Germline CDR1 is SGHNT and CDR2 is YYREEE (reference sequence). The CDR3 totals 12 residues. The V end lost 5 bases, the J end lost 11 bases, and 14 bases lay between the germline ends. This CDR3 reads CASSSGGLKQFF. The DNA for the CDR3 is TGTGCCAGCAGTTCAGGAGGACTAAAGCAGTTCTTC.